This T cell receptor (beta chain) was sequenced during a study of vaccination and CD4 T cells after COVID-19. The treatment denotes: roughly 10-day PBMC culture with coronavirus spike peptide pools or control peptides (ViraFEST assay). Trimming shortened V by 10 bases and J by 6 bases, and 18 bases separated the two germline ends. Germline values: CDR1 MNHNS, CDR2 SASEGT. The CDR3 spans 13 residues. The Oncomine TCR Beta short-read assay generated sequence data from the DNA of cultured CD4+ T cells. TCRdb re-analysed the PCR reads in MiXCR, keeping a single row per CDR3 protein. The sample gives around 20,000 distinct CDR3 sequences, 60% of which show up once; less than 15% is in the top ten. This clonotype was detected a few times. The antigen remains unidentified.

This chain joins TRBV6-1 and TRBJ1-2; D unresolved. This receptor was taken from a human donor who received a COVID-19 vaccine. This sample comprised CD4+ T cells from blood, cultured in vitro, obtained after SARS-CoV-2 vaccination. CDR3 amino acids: CATTRDLLDGYTF. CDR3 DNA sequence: TGTGCCACCACCCGTGACCTTTTGGATGGCTACACCTTC.